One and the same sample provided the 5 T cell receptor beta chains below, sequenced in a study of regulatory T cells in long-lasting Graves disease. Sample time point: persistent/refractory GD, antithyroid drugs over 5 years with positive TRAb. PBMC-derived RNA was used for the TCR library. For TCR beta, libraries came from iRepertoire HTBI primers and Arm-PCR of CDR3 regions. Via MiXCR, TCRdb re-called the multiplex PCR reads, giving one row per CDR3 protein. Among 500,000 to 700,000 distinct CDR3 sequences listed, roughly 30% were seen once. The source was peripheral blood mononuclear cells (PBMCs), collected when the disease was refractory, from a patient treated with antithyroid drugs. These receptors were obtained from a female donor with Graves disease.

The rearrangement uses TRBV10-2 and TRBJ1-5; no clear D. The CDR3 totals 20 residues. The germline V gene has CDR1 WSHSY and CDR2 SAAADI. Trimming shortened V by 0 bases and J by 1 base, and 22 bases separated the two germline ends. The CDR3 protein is CASSESIGIRGRISNQPQHF. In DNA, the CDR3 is TGCGCCAGCAGTGAGTCGATTGGAATCCGAGGCCGGATAAGCAATCAGCCCCAGCATTTT.

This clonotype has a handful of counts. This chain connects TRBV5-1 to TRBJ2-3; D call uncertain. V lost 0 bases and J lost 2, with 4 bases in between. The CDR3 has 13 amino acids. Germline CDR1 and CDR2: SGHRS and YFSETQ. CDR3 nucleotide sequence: TGCGCCAGCAGCTTGGTCCTCACAGATACGCAGTATTTT. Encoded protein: CASSLVLTDTQYF.

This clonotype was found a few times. DNA of the CDR3: TGTGCCAGTAATTCGGACGGACGGAATGAAAAACTGTTTTTT. Its protein product is CASNSDGRNEKLFF. The gene calls are TRBV19 and TRBJ1-4; unclear D gene. Germline lookup yields CDR1 LNHDA and CDR2 SQIVND (reference sequence). Trimming shortened V by 7 bases and J by 5 bases, and 14 bases separated the two germline ends. This CDR3 has 14 residues.

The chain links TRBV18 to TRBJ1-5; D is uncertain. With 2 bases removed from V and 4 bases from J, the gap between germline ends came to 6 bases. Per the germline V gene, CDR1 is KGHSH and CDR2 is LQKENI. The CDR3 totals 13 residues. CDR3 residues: CASSPKRNQPQHF. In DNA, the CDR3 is TGTGCCAGCTCACCAAAGAGAAATCAGCCCCAGCATTTT.

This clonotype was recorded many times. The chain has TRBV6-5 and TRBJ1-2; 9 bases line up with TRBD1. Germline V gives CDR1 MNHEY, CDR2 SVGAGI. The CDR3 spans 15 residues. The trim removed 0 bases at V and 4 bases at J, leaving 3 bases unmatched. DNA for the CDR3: TGTGCCAGCAGTTACTCCACAGGGGGCATCTATGGCTACACCTTC. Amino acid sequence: CASSYSTGGIYGYTF.